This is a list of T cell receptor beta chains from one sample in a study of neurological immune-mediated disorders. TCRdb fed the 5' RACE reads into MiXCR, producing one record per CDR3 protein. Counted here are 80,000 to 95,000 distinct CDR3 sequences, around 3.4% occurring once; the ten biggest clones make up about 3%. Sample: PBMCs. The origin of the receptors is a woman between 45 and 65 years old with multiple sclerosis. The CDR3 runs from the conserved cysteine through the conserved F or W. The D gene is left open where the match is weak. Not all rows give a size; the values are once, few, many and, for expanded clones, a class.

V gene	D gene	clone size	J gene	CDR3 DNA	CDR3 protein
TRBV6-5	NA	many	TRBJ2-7	TGTGCCAGCAGTTACTCGACCGCTCAAAAAGGGGAGCAGTACTTC	CASSYSTAQKGEQYF
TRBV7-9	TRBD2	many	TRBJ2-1	TGTGCCAGCAGCGAACCGGGACTAGGAGAGCAGTTCTTC	CASSEPGLGEQFF
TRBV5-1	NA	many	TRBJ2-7	TGCGCCAGCAGCTTGGGCTATACGGACGAGCAGTACTTC	CASSLGYTDEQYF
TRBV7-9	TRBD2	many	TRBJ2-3	TGTGCCAGCAGCTTAACTAGCGGGGCTAGAGATACGCAGTATTTT	CASSLTSGARDTQYF
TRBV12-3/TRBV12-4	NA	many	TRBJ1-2	TGTGCCAGCAGTTGGACGCTGGTTGGTGGCTACACCTTC	CASSWTLVGGYTF
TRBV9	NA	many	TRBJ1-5	TGTGCCAGCAGCCGGGGGCAGGGCCTCAATCAGCCCCAGCATTTT	CASSRGQGLNQPQHF
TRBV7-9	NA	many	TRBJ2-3	TGTGCCAGCAGCCCCTGGCAGCGACCAGATACGCAGTATTTT	CASSPWQRPDTQYF
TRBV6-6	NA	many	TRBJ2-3	TGTGCCAGCAGCCCATCACAAGATACGCAGTATTTT	CASSPSQDTQYF
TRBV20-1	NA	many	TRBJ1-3	TGCAGTGCGACTAGAGCGCCAGGTGGAAACACCATATATTTT	CSATRAPGGNTIYF
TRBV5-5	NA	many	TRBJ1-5	TGTGCCAGCAGCCGACAGGTATATAGCAATCAGCCCCAGCATTTT	CASSRQVYSNQPQHF
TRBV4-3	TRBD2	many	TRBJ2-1	TGCGCCAGCAGCCAAGAAGGGCTAGCGGGGGCCTACTACCTCTCCTACAATGAGCAGTTCTTC	CASSQEGLAGAYYLSYNEQFF
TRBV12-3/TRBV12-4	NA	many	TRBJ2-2	TGTGCCAGCGGACGCGAGGGGGGGGACCTTGCTGGGGAGCTGTTTTTT	CASGREGGDLAGELFF
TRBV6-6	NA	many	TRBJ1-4	TGTGCCAGCAGTTATTCCGCGGCAACTAATGAAAAACTGTTTTTT	CASSYSAATNEKLFF
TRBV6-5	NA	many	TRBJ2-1	TGTGCCAGCAGTCGGGACCTCAGGGGAGTTCAAAATGTAGGGCAGTTCTTC	CASSRDLRGVQNVGQFF
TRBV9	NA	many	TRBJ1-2	TGTGCCAGCAGCGGTATAGGCTACACCTTC	CASSGIGYTF
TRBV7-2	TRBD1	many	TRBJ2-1	TGTGCCAGCAGCTCAAAACGGACAGGGAACAATGAGCAGTTCTTC	CASSSKRTGNNEQFF
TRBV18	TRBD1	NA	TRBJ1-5	TGTGCCAGCTCACACGGGGACAGGTTTCAACCCCAGCATTTT	CASSHGDRFQPQHF
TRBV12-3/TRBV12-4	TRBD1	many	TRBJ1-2	TGTGCCAGCACCACTTACAGGGGTGGGAGCTATGGCTACACCTTC	CASTTYRGGSYGYTF
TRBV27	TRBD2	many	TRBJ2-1	TGTGCCAGCAGTCCGGGGACTAGCGGGCCCTTTTGGGATGAGCAGTTCTTC	CASSPGTSGPFWDEQFF
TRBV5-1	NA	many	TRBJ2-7	TGCGCCAGCAGTTATGATCAAGGCGAGCAGTACTTC	CASSYDQGEQYF
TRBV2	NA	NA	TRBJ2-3	TGTGCCAGTTCCTGGCGCTTTGGGACAGATACGCAGTATTTT	CASSWRFGTDTQYF
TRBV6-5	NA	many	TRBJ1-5	TGTGCCAGCAGTCCTAATAGCAATCAGCCCCAGCATTTT	CASSPNSNQPQHF
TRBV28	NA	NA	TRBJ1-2	TGTGCCAGCAACGGAGGGCAGCCAGATAACTATGGCTACACCTTC	CASNGGQPDNYGYTF
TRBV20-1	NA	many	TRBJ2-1	TGCAGTGCTGGGGGTAGGCCCGATGAGCAGTTCTTC	CSAGGRPDEQFF
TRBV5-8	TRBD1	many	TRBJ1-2	TGTGCCAGCAGCTTGGATACAGGGGTATATGGCTACACCTTC	CASSLDTGVYGYTF
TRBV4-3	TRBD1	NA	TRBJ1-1	TGCGCCAGCAGCCAGGCCTGGGACAGGGGGCGGACTGAAGCTTTCTTT	CASSQAWDRGRTEAFF
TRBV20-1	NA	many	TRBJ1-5	TGCAGTGCCCCTAGGGCGCTGGGACAGCCCCAGCATTTT	CSAPRALGQPQHF
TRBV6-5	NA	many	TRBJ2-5	TGTGCCAGCAGTGCCGCGGGAGAGACCCAGTACTTC	CASSAAGETQYF
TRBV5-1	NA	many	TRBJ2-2	TGCGCCAGCAGCTTACAGGTCGCCAACACCGGGGAGCTGTTTTTT	CASSLQVANTGELFF
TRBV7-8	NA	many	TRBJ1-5	TGTGCCAGCAGCTCAAAGGCCACAGGGTCTCTTCAGCCCCAGCATTTT	CASSSKATGSLQPQHF
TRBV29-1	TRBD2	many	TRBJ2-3	TGCAGCGTGGACTCTAGCGGGGGGTTAGATACGCAGTATTTT	CSVDSSGGLDTQYF
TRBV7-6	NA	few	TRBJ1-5	TGTGCCAGCAGCCGGGACACTTCGGGGCCCCAGCATTTT	CASSRDTSGPQHF
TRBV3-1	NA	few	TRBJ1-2	TGTGCCAGCAGCCAAGTGAAGGTAGCTGGCTACACCTTC	CASSQVKVAGYTF
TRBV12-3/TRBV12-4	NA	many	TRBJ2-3	TGTGCCAGCAGTCACAGGGTTGGCACAGATACGCAGTATTTT	CASSHRVGTDTQYF
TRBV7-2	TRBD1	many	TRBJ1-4	TGTGCCAGCAGCTTCCGGGACAGCCGAGAAAAACTGTTTTTT	CASSFRDSREKLFF
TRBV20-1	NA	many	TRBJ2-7	TGCAGTGCTAGAGATTACGCGGCAGGCATCTACGAGCAGTACTTC	CSARDYAAGIYEQYF
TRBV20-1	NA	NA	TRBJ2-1	TGCAGTGCTAGCCGGGAGATCTACAATGAGCAGTTCTTC	CSASREIYNEQFF
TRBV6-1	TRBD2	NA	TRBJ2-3	TGTGCGGAAGCGGGGGGTCCGGGCGGCACAGATACGCAGTATTTT	CAEAGGPGGTDTQYF
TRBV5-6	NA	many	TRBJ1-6	TGTGCCAGCAGCTTCTTGGATAACCAAAATTCACCCCTCCACTTT	CASSFLDNQNSPLHF
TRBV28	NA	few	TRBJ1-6	TGTGCCAGCAGGGGGGGGTTCGATTCACCCCTCCACTTT	CASRGGFDSPLHF
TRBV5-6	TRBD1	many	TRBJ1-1	TGTGCCAGCAGCTCGGGACAGGGTCCCACTGAAGCTTTCTTT	CASSSGQGPTEAFF
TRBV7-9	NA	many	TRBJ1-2	TGTGCCAGCAGCTTACCCCCAGGATCCGGCTACACCTTC	CASSLPPGSGYTF